The rows below give T cell receptor beta chains drawn from one sample of a study of spatial heterogeneity in lung cancer. TCRdb redid the calling of the 5' RACE reads with MiXCR, one entry per CDR3 protein. The data contain 40,000 to 55,000 distinct CDR3 sequences, approximately 6.3% of them singletons. Material: PBMCs, obtained at surgery. All receptors come from a female donor with early-stage non-small cell lung cancer. Each CDR3 is given with its conserved first and last residue. The D gene is left open where the match is weak. Where a row states a size, it is once, few, many or the class of an expanded clone; other rows omit it.

TRBV3-1	.	many	TRBJ2-4	CASSQEGVVKAKNIQYF	TGTGCCAGCAGCCAAGAAGGCGTGGTCAAGGCCAAAAACATTCAGTACTTC
TRBV29-1	.	many	TRBJ2-2	CSVDRSNTGELFF	TGCAGCGTTGATAGGTCAAACACCGGGGAGCTGTTTTTT
TRBV5-1	TRBD1	many	TRBJ2-2	CASSWDRGNTGELFF	TGCGCCAGCAGCTGGGACAGGGGGAACACCGGGGAGCTGTTTTTT
TRBV2	TRBD1	few	TRBJ2-3	CASSEDRDTDTQYF	TGTGCCAGCAGTGAGGACAGGGACACAGATACGCAGTATTTT
TRBV12-3/TRBV12-4	.	.	TRBJ1-5	CASSFGGYQPQHF	TGTGCCAGCAGTTTTGGGGGGTATCAGCCCCAGCATTTT
TRBV12-3/TRBV12-4	TRBD1	.	TRBJ2-5	CASSKMDRGETQYF	TGTGCCAGCAGTAAAATGGACAGGGGGGAGACCCAGTACTTC
TRBV3-1	.	few	TRBJ1-1	CASSQAGIGAFF	TGTGCCAGCAGCCAAGCAGGAATTGGGGCTTTCTTT
TRBV6-5	.	.	TRBJ1-2	CASSRGTYGYTF	TGTGCCAGCAGTCGGGGTACCTATGGCTACACCTTC
TRBV2	.	many	TRBJ2-5	CASSGDWAGTQYF	TGTGCCAGCAGTGGGGACTGGGCGGGGACCCAGTACTTC
TRBV5-1	.	many	TRBJ2-7	CASSLQGSDYEQYF	TGCGCCAGCAGCTTACAGGGTAGCGACTACGAGCAGTACTTC
TRBV11-2	.	few	TRBJ2-3	CASSFSEDTQYF	TGTGCCAGCAGCTTCAGTGAGGATACGCAGTATTTT
TRBV18	TRBD1	.	TRBJ1-1	CASSPTGGENEAFF	TGTGCCAGCTCACCCACAGGGGGCGAAAATGAAGCTTTCTTT
TRBV7-6	.	many	TRBJ2-2	CASSLPGLTNTGELFF	TGTGCCAGCAGCCTCCCAGGTCTAACGAACACCGGGGAGCTGTTTTTT
TRBV9	TRBD1	many	TRBJ2-7	CASSVGQGRYEQYF	TGTGCCAGCAGCGTAGGACAGGGGCGGTACGAGCAGTACTTC
TRBV27	TRBD2	many	TRBJ2-5	CASRKTMGGDQETQYF	TGTGCCAGCAGAAAAACTATGGGGGGGGATCAAGAGACCCAGTACTTC
TRBV5-1	TRBD2	.	TRBJ2-5	CASSPSGVGYQETQYF	TGCGCCAGCAGTCCTAGCGGGGTCGGGTACCAAGAGACCCAGTACTTC
TRBV10-2	.	many	TRBJ2-5	CASSNPETQYF	TGCGCCAGCAGTAATCCGGAGACCCAGTACTTC
TRBV28	TRBD1	many	TRBJ2-7	CASSGTGYEQYF	TGTGCCAGCAGCGGGACAGGGTACGAGCAGTACTTC
TRBV20-1	.	few	TRBJ1-4	CSAALGGEDEKLFF	TGCAGTGCCGCGCTCGGAGGGGAAGATGAAAAACTGTTTTTT
TRBV4-1	TRBD2	many	TRBJ2-3	CASSQGTSGGALTDTQYF	TGCGCCAGCAGCCAAGGGACTAGCGGGGGGGCGTTGACAGATACGCAGTATTTT
TRBV5-1	.	many	TRBJ2-5	CASSLAASEKTQYF	TGCGCCAGCAGCTTGGCGGCCTCTGAGAAGACCCAGTACTTC
TRBV5-1	TRBD1	many	TRBJ2-6	CASSRGTGKLNVLTF	TGCGCCAGCAGCAGAGGGACAGGCAAACTCAACGTCCTGACTTTC
TRBV7-9	TRBD2	many	TRBJ2-5	CASSYGTSLGTQYF	TGTGCCAGCAGCTACGGGACTAGCTTGGGGACCCAGTACTTC
TRBV20-1	.	many	TRBJ2-5	CSASRGSETQYF	TGCAGTGCTAGTAGGGGTTCGGAGACCCAGTACTTC
TRBV20-1	.	many	TRBJ2-4	CSAMVGLAKNIQYF	TGCAGTGCTATGGTGGGACTGGCCAAAAACATTCAGTACTTC
TRBV6-5	.	.	TRBJ2-1	CASSRAYNEQFF	TGTGCCAGCAGCCGGGCTTACAATGAGCAGTTCTTC
TRBV2	.	few	TRBJ2-7	CASTLTPLDEQYF	TGTGCCAGCACCTTGACACCCCTCGACGAGCAGTACTTC
TRBV4-1	.	many	TRBJ1-3	CASSQDGGGNTIYF	TGCGCCAGCAGCCAAGACGGAGGGGGAAACACCATATATTTT
TRBV28	.	hyperexpanded	TRBJ1-2	CASSPSWVYGYTF	TGTGCCAGCAGTCCCAGTTGGGTTTATGGCTACACCTTC
TRBV4-3	TRBD1	many	TRBJ1-1	CASSRTTGVEAFF	TGCGCCAGCAGCCGCACGACAGGGGTTGAAGCTTTCTTT
TRBV28	.	.	TRBJ2-7	CASSSQQTWTLYEQYF	TGTGCCAGCAGTTCACAACAAACTTGGACCCTATACGAGCAGTACTTC
TRBV18	.	.	TRBJ1-1	CASSPIQETEAFF	TGTGCCAGCTCCCCGATACAGGAGACTGAAGCTTTCTTT
TRBV3-1	TRBD2	.	TRBJ2-3	CASSQVGVLAGGPDTQYF	TGTGCCAGCAGCCAAGTGGGCGTCTTAGCGGGGGGGCCTGATACGCAGTATTTT
TRBV5-8	.	.	TRBJ1-6	CASSLSKFSFSPLHF	TGTGCCAGCAGCTTGTCGAAATTCAGCTTTTCACCCCTCCACTTT
TRBV5-1	.	many	TRBJ2-3	CASSIPTSRAAADTQYF	TGCGCCAGCAGCATCCCAACCTCTAGGGCAGCGGCCGATACGCAGTATTTT
TRBV5-4	.	many	TRBJ2-4	CASSLGGAVGSFIQYF	TGTGCCAGCAGCTTGGGCGGCGCAGTCGGTTCCTTCATTCAGTACTTC
TRBV6-5	.	once	TRBJ1-1	CASSYSTAITMNTEAFF	TGTGCCAGCAGTTACTCGACGGCAATTACTATGAACACTGAAGCTTTCTTT
TRBV3-1	TRBD1	few	TRBJ1-4	CASSQPDRAWEKLFF	TGTGCCAGCAGCCAGCCAGACAGGGCCTGGGAAAAACTGTTTTTT